The 3 T cell receptor beta chains below come from one sample, sequenced in a study of cytomegalovirus exposure and HLA in healthy donors. The PCR made use of 60 Vbeta and 13 Jbeta primers. The table came from immunoSEQ multiplex PCR; TCRdb's copy has only in-frame clones and leaves some out. The sample has some 180,000 clones; around three quarters are singletons. Sequences were obtained from PBMCs. These TCRs come from a man in his thirties or forties in good health and CMV-seronegative.

This clone was detected only a few times. The J gene is TRBJ1-5, the V gene TRBV7-6, with D unresolved. The germline CDR1 and CDR2 sequences are SGHVS and FNYEAQ. This CDR3 has 13 amino acids. V was pared by 3 bases and J by 11 bases, with 14 bases between. In DNA form, the CDR3 reads TGTGCCAGCAGCTTGGGAGTGCCCCCGTCCCAGCATTTT. Amino acids: CASSLGVPPSQHF.

This chain links TRBV18 with TRBJ1-1; D unresolved. This CDR3 is built from 14 residues. V lost 5 bases and J lost 4, with 14 bases in between. Germline CDR1 and CDR2: KGHSH and LQKENI. The CDR3 coding sequence is TGTGCCAGCTCAGAACGACGGAGTTCCACTGAAGCTTTCTTT. This translates into CASSERRSSTEAFF.

The CDR3, as DNA: TGCAGCGTAGAGGGGAACAGGGACACTGAAGCTTTCTTT. This gives the protein CSVEGNRDTEAFF. V is TRBV29-1 and J is TRBJ1-1; TRBD1 is a possible D gene (6 bases). Germline V gives CDR1 SQVTM, CDR2 ANQGSEA. The CDR3 sequence is 13 residues long. Trimming cost V 6 bases and J 3 bases, with 14 bases left between them.